This T cell receptor beta chain emerged from a study of early T cells in non-severe SARS-CoV-2 infection. Study-level findings and limits: There was a bias toward anti-spike CD8 responses in VDJdb matching, which missed private and CD4 specificities.

Per germline, CDR1 SGHTA and CDR2 FQGNSA. CDR3 length equals 13 residues. Trimming removed 3 bases at V and 4 bases at J, with 9 bases between. MiXCR, applied by TCRdb to the 5' RACE reads, yields one record per CDR3 protein. The sample consists of 35,000 to 45,000 distinct CDR3 sequences, more than 9% of them appearing once. In this sample, this clonotype turned up many times. Its matching antigen is unknown. The TCR was taken from an adult who was a healthcare worker with PCR-confirmed SARS-CoV-2 infection or an uninfected control (not recorded which). Specimen: whole blood. This chain connects TRBV7-2 to TRBJ2-5; D gene uncertain. CDR3 residues: CASSFTLSETQYF. The CDR3 DNA reads TGTGCCAGCAGCTTTACCCTCTCAGAGACCCAGTACTTC.